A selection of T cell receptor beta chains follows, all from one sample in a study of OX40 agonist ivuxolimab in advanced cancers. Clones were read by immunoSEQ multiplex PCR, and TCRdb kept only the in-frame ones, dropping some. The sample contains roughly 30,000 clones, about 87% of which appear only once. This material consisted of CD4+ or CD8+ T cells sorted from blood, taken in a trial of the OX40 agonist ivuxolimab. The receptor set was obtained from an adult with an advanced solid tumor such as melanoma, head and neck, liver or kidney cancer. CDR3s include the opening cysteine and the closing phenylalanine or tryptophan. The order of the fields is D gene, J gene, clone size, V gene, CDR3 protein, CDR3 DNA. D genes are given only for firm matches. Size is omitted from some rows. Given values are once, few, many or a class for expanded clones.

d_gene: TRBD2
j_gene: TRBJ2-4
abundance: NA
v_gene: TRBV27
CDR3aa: CATTGGGNIQYF
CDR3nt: TGTGCCACGACGGGCGGGGGAAACATTCAGTACTTC

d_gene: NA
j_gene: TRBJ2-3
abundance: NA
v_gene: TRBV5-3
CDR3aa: CARSMDSPHYSSTDTQYF
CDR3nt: TGTGCCAGAAGCATGGATTCGCCACACTACTCCAGCACAGATACGCAGTATTTT

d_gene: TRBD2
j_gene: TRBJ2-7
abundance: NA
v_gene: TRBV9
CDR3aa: CASSATGLADYEQYF
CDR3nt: TGTGCCAGCAGCGCAACCGGACTAGCGGACTACGAGCAGTACTTC

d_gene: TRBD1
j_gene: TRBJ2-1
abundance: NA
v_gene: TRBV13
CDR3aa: CASSPTGNNEQFF
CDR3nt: TGTGCCAGCAGCCCGACAGGGAACAATGAGCAGTTCTTC

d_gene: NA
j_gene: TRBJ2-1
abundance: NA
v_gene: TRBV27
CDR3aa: CASSLPPKLANEQFF
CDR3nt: TGTGCCAGCAGTTTACCACCTAAGCTAGCCAATGAGCAGTTCTTC

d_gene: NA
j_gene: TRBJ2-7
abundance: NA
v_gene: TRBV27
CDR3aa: CASSPGPQTYEQYF
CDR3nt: TGTGCCAGCAGTCCCGGGCCCCAGACCTACGAGCAGTACTTC

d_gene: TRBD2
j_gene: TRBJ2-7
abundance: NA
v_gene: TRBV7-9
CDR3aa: CASSLIIAGFGHEQYF
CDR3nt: TGTGCCAGCAGCCTCATTATAGCGGGTTTCGGCCACGAGCAGTACTTC

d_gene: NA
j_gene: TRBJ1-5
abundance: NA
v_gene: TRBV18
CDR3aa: CASTGTKDQPQHF
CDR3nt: TGTGCGAGCACCGGGACCAAAGATCAGCCCCAGCATTTT

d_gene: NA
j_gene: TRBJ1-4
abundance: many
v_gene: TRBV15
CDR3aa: CATSRGLLVSSTNEKLFF
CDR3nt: TGTGCCACCAGCAGAGGGTTACTAGTATCCTCAACTAATGAAAAACTGTTTTTT

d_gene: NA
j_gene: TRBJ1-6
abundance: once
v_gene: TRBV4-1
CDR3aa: CASSQKEQGISPLHF
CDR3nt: TGCGCCAGCAGCCAAAAAGAACAGGGTATTTCACCCCTCCACTTT

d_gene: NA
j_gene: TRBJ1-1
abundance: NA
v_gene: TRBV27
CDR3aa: CASSLSSLRADALNTEAFF
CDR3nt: TGTGCCAGCAGTTTATCGTCCCTCCGGGCCGACGCCTTGAACACTGAAGCTTTCTTT

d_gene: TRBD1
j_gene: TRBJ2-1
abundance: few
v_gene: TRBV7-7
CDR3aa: CASSQTGSSYNEQFF
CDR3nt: TGTGCTAGCAGCCAGACAGGGAGCTCCTACAATGAGCAGTTCTTC

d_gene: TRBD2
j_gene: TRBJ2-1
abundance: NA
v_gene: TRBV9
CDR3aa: CASSVAAGGPANEQFF
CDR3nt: TGTGCCAGCAGCGTAGCGGCGGGAGGGCCAGCCAATGAGCAGTTCTTC

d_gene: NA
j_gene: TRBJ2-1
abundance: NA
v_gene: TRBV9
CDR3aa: CASSVDIGSYNEQFF
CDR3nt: TGTGCCAGCAGCGTAGATATAGGTTCCTACAATGAGCAGTTCTTC

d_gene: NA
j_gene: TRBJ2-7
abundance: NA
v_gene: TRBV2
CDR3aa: CASSRPAPDEQYF
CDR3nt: TGTGCCAGCAGTAGGCCTGCACCGGACGAGCAGTACTTC

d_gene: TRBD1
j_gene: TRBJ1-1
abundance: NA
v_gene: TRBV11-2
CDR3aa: CASSLRRKVEGAHNTEAFF
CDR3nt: TGTGCCAGCAGCTTAAGACGAAAGGTAGAGGGGGCCCATAACACTGAAGCTTTCTTT

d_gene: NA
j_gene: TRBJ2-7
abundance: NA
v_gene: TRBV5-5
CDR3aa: CASSSNPYEQYF
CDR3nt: TGTGCCAGCAGCTCCAACCCCTACGAGCAGTACTTC

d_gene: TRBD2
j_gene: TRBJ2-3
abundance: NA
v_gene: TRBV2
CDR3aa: CASTRVAGGTDTQYF
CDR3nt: TGTGCCAGCACTAGGGTAGCGGGAGGCACAGATACGCAGTATTTT

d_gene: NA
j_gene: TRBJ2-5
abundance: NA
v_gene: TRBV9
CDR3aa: CASSGSGYQETQYF
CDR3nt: TGTGCCAGCAGCGGTAGTGGGTACCAAGAGACCCAGTACTTC

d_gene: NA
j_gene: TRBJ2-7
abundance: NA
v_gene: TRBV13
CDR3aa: CASSFRQAYYEQYF
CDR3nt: TGTGCCAGCAGCTTCAGACAGGCGTACTACGAGCAGTACTTC

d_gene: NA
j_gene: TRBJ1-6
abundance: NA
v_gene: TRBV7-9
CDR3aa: CASSRDRSSYNSPLHF
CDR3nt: TGTGCCAGCAGCCGAGACAGGAGCTCCTATAATTCACCCCTCCACTTT

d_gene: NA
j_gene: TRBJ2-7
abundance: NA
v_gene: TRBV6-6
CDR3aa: CASWGRAAHSYEQYF
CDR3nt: TGTGCCAGCTGGGGACGGGCAGCCCATTCCTACGAGCAGTACTTC

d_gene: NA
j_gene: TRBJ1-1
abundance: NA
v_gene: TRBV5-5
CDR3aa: CASSFRGAFMNTEAFF
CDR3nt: TGTGCCAGCAGCTTCCGGGGAGCCTTCATGAACACTGAAGCTTTCTTT

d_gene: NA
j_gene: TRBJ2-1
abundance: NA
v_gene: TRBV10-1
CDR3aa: CASSEWGIHGNEQFF
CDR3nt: TGCGCCAGCAGTGAGTGGGGGATTCATGGGAATGAGCAGTTCTTC

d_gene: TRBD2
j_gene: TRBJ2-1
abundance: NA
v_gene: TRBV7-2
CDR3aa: CASSITSGNAYNEQFF
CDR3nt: TGTGCCAGCAGCATTACTAGCGGGAACGCCTACAATGAGCAGTTCTTC

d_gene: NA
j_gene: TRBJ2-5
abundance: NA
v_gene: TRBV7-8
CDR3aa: CASSWRGVGQETQYF
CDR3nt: TGTGCCAGCAGCTGGCGTGGGGTTGGCCAAGAGACCCAGTACTTC

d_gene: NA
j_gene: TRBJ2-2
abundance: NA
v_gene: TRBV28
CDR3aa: CASSFGVLGELFF
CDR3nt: TGTGCCAGCAGTTTTGGGGTGCTCGGGGAGCTGTTTTTT

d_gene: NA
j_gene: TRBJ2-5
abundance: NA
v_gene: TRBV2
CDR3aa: CASSEHSRNQETQYF
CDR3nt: TGTGCCAGCAGTGAACACTCGCGGAACCAAGAGACCCAGTACTTC

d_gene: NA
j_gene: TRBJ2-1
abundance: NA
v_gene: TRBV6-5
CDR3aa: CASSYQGHNEQFF
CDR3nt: TGTGCCAGCAGTTATCAAGGACACAATGAGCAGTTCTTC

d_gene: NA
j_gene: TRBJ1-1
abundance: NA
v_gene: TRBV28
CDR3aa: CASRYGNTEAFF
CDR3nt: TGTGCCAGCAGATACGGGAATACTGAAGCTTTCTTT

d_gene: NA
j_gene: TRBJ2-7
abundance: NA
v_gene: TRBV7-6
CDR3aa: CASSLVPGDRYEQYF
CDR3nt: TGTGCCAGCAGCTTAGTCCCAGGGGATAGATACGAGCAGTACTTC

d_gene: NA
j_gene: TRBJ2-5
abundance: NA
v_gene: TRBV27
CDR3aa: CASSLVAQSTQYF
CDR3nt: TGTGCCAGCAGTTTAGTAGCTCAGAGCACCCAGTACTTC

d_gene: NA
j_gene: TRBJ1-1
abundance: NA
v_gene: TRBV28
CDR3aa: CASRWELGQMNTEAFF
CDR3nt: TGTGCCAGCAGGTGGGAATTAGGACAGATGAACACTGAAGCTTTCTTT

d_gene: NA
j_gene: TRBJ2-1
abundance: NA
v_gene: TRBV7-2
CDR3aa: CASRPNYNEQFF
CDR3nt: TGTGCCAGCAGACCAAACTACAATGAGCAGTTCTTC

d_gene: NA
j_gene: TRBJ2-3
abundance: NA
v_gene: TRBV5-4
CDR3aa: CASSLDNRFLDTQYF
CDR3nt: TGTGCCAGCAGCTTGGATAATAGGTTCTTGGATACGCAGTATTTT

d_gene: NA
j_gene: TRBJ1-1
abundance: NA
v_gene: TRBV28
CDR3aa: CASSLWEANTEAFF
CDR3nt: TGTGCCAGCAGTTTATGGGAGGCCAACACTGAAGCTTTCTTT